This TCR beta chain appears in the sequencing data of a study of CD8+ T cells in alopecia areata. Study results and caveats: Sequencing of scalp tissue also captures the resident alphabeta T cells of normal skin.

In regard to this clone: Its specificity is not known.

TCR sequencing used cDNA made by reverse transcription of extracted RNA. TCRdb's table, derived via immunoSEQ multiplex PCR, lists solely in-frame clones and lacks some. Among 100,000 to 150,000 clones, roughly 50% were seen once, and the ten largest hold around a sixth. From PBMCs, CD4+ and CD8+ T cells were sorted. The sequence came from a human donor with alopecia areata. The sequences come from CD8+ T cells sorted from blood, collected at week 0.

CDR3 sequence: CASSHGAGGQNIQYF. CDR3 bases: TGTGCCAGCAGCCATGGGGCGGGGGGTCAGAACATTCAGTACTTC. The gene calls are TRBV28 and TRBJ2-4; 8 positions match TRBD2. J was trimmed by 7 bases and V by 6 bases; bases with no gene match: 11. Germline loops: CDR1 MDHEN, CDR2 SYDVKM. This CDR3 comprises 15 residues.